A selection of T cell receptor beta chains follows, all from one sample in a study of spatial heterogeneity in lung cancer. TCRdb re-analysed the 5' RACE reads in MiXCR, keeping a single row per CDR3 protein. The sample has around 45,000 distinct CDR3 sequences, around 21% seen once. Sequenced material: PBMCs, taken at follow-up. The source is a female donor with early-stage non-small cell lung cancer. The CDR3 runs from the conserved cysteine through the conserved F or W. The D gene is left open where the match is weak. Some rows have no size entry. The others give once, few or many, or a class for an expanded clone.

>-|TRBV20-1|-|TRBJ1-2
CSAHREDYGYTF
TGCAGTGCCCACAGGGAAGACTATGGCTACACCTTC
>TRBD2|TRBV5-4|-|TRBJ2-1
CASSFAGGPDNEQFF
TGTGCCAGCAGCTTCGCGGGGGGGCCGGACAATGAGCAGTTCTTC
>-|TRBV5-6|many|TRBJ2-5
CASSSWGGAETQYF
TGTGCCAGCAGTTCATGGGGGGGCGCAGAGACCCAGTACTTC
>-|TRBV3-1|-|TRBJ2-5
CASSQGLGQTQYF
TGTGCCAGCAGCCAAGGTCTAGGACAGACCCAGTACTTC
>-|TRBV7-3|-|TRBJ2-3
CASSLGPPGRGTDTQYF
TGTGCCAGCAGCTTAGGGCCCCCGGGGCGGGGCACAGATACGCAGTATTTT
>TRBD2|TRBV11-2|many|TRBJ2-1
CASSALWGRAHNEQFF
TGTGCCAGCAGCGCCCTGTGGGGGAGGGCGCACAATGAGCAGTTCTTC
>TRBD1|TRBV5-1|-|TRBJ2-2
CASSLDQGANTGELFF
TGCGCCAGCAGCTTGGATCAGGGGGCTAACACCGGGGAGCTGTTTTTT
>TRBD2|TRBV5-4|-|TRBJ2-1
CASRAGTSGYNEQFF
TGTGCCAGCAGGGCCGGGACTAGCGGTTACAATGAGCAGTTCTTC
>TRBD2|TRBV6-2/TRBV6-3|many|TRBJ2-1
CASRLTSGIHNEQFF
TGTGCCAGCAGGCTGACTAGCGGTATTCACAATGAGCAGTTCTTC
>TRBD2|TRBV7-7|few|TRBJ2-1
CASSSNSPGTSGYNEQFF
TGTGCTAGCAGCTCGAATTCCCCCGGGACTAGCGGTTACAATGAGCAGTTCTTC
>-|TRBV14|many|TRBJ2-5
CASSQGVRTQYF
TGTGCCAGCAGCCAAGGGGTAAGGACCCAGTACTTC
>-|TRBV20-1|few|TRBJ2-3
CSARRTIDTDTQYF
TGCAGTGCTCGCCGAACTATTGACACAGATACGCAGTATTTT
>-|TRBV12-3/TRBV12-4|many|TRBJ1-2
CASSPQANYGYTF
TGTGCCAGCAGCCCCCAAGCTAACTATGGCTACACCTTC
>-|TRBV25-1|-|TRBJ2-5
CASSIGSETQYF
TGTGCCAGCAGTATCGGGTCAGAGACCCAGTACTTC
>-|TRBV10-3|many|TRBJ1-1
CAISSLTGSKNTEAFF
TGTGCCATCAGTTCCCTCACAGGGAGCAAGAACACTGAAGCTTTCTTT
>TRBD2|TRBV5-6|few|TRBJ2-5
CASSHQGGRVETQYF
TGTGCCAGCAGCCATCAGGGAGGGAGGGTAGAGACCCAGTACTTC
>-|TRBV12-3/TRBV12-4|-|TRBJ2-4
CASSLSGTSWVDRIQYF
TGTGCCAGCAGTTTGTCCGGAACATCATGGGTGGACCGCATTCAGTACTTC
>TRBD1|TRBV20-1|-|TRBJ1-1
CSASRGNDKTEAFF
TGCAGTGCTAGCAGGGGGAATGACAAGACTGAAGCTTTCTTT
>-|TRBV7-3|many|TRBJ1-2
CASSLTGIRDGYTF
TGTGCCAGCAGCTTAACCGGGATTCGGGATGGCTACACCTTC
>TRBD1|TRBV19|-|TRBJ1-5
CASRNQGARQPQHF
TGTGCCAGTAGAAATCAGGGGGCTAGACAGCCCCAGCATTTT
>TRBD2|TRBV7-2|few|TRBJ2-3
CASSLGLAGQDTQYF
TGTGCCAGCAGCTTAGGACTAGCGGGACAAGATACGCAGTATTTT
>TRBD2|TRBV20-1|-|TRBJ2-7
CSAEGLAGGTYEQYF
TGCAGTGCCGAGGGACTAGCGGGAGGGACTTACGAGCAGTACTTC
>TRBD1|TRBV12-3/TRBV12-4|-|TRBJ1-4
CASNQQGANEKLFF
TGTGCCAGCAACCAACAGGGGGCCAATGAAAAACTGTTTTTT
>TRBD2|TRBV6-6|-|TRBJ2-5
CASSYIGGSQETQYF
TGTGCCAGCAGTTACATCGGGGGGAGCCAAGAGACCCAGTACTTC
>-|TRBV27|-|TRBJ2-2
CATAREGGPNTGELFF
TGTGCCACCGCACGCGAGGGGGGGCCTAACACCGGGGAGCTGTTTTTT
>-|TRBV6-2/TRBV6-3|-|TRBJ1-6
CASSYGSSPLHF
TGTGCCAGCAGTTATGGAAGCTCACCCCTCCACTTT
>TRBD1|TRBV10-3|many|TRBJ2-3
CAISLGQASTDTQYF
TGTGCCATCAGCCTCGGACAGGCTTCTACAGATACGCAGTATTTT
>-|TRBV11-2|-|TRBJ1-1
CASSSQQNTEAFF
TGTGCCAGCAGCTCACAACAGAACACTGAAGCTTTCTTT
>-|TRBV7-2|many|TRBJ1-6
CAGGWVNSPLHF
TGTGCCGGGGGGTGGGTTAATTCACCCCTCCACTTT
>-|TRBV7-9|-|TRBJ2-7
CASSLTPGTYEQYF
TGTGCCAGCAGCTTAACACCGGGTACCTACGAGCAGTACTTC
>TRBD2|TRBV7-6|-|TRBJ2-1
CASSLGGTSGGNEQFF
TGTGCCAGCAGCTTAGGCGGGACTAGCGGGGGTAATGAGCAGTTCTTC
>-|TRBV6-5|few|TRBJ2-1
CASGGYNEQFF
TGTGCCAGCGGCGGATACAATGAGCAGTTCTTC
>-|TRBV5-4|-|TRBJ2-2
CASSQISGTHTGELFF
TGTGCCAGCAGCCAAATTTCCGGGACGCACACCGGGGAGCTGTTTTTT
>TRBD2|TRBV6-5|-|TRBJ2-5
CASSYSMTSGRRETQYF
TGTGCCAGCAGTTACTCGATGACTAGCGGGAGAAGAGAGACCCAGTACTTC
>-|TRBV18|many|TRBJ2-7
CASSSTALYEQYF
TGTGCCAGCTCTTCTACAGCGCTCTACGAGCAGTACTTC
>-|TRBV27|-|TRBJ1-5
CASSLQGPYSNQPQHF
TGTGCCAGCAGTTTACAGGGGCCATATAGCAATCAGCCCCAGCATTTT
>-|TRBV3-1|-|TRBJ1-2
CASSQPGQVHGYTF
TGTGCCAGCAGCCAACCGGGACAAGTACATGGCTACACCTTC
>-|TRBV7-9|-|TRBJ2-7
CASSTDTNYEQYF
TGTGCCAGCAGCACAGACACAAACTACGAGCAGTACTTC
>TRBD1|TRBV7-8|once|TRBJ2-7
CASSLGTGDTYEQYF
TGTGCCAGCAGCTTAGGGACAGGGGACACCTACGAGCAGTACTTC
>TRBD2|TRBV12-3/TRBV12-4|medium-sized|TRBJ2-1
CASNRDPGGGEQFF
TGTGCCAGCAACCGGGACCCGGGGGGAGGTGAGCAGTTCTTC